The source of this T cell receptor (beta chain) is a study of T cell changes during pregnancy in multiple sclerosis. Sequencing used immunoSEQ multiplex PCR; TCRdb keeps in-frame clones, though not all of them. The repertoire holds around 26,000 clones, with more than 75% as singletons. Per the germline V gene, CDR1 is SEHNR and CDR2 is FQNEAQ (reference sequence). Trimming at V came to 6 bases and at J to 7 bases, leaving 12 bases not matched to a gene. The CDR3 sequence is 15 residues long. This clonotype originated in a female donor in good health, enrolled as a control in a pregnancy study. The specimen comprised CD8+ T cells from peripheral blood mononuclear cells, sampled in the first trimester of pregnancy. The rearrangement uses TRBV7-9 and TRBJ2-7; TRBD2 matches at 10 bases. Here the CDR3 reads CASRPWTSGGTEQYF. Here the CDR3 DNA reads TGTGCCAGCAGACCCTGGACTAGCGGAGGTACGGAGCAGTACTTC.